This TCR beta chain was observed in a study of beta chain features in type 1 diabetes. Study observations and caveats: Among all four CD4+ subsets, Type 1 diabetes patients had TCRB CDR3s that were moderately but significantly shorter.

CDR1 SGHTA and CDR2 FQGNSA come from the germline V gene. This CDR3 has 14 residues. The ends lost 5 bases at V and 7 bases at J; junction bases unmatched: 8. The isolated RNA, all of it, was reverse transcribed, so expressed TCRB transcripts were what got sequenced. The table came from immunoSEQ multiplex PCR; TCRdb's copy has only in-frame clones and leaves some out. The sample contains approximately 250,000 clones, approximately 25% of which appear only once. With respect to this clone: Its specificity is not known.

There was one heparinised blood draw per donor, averaging about 116 mL. Sequencing input: naive CD4+ T cells from blood. This clonotype was sampled from a woman in her twenties or thirties with type 1 diabetes. The J gene is TRBJ2-1, the V gene TRBV7-2; 7 bases fit TRBD1. This CDR3 reads CASSLTGDRNEQFF. Written as DNA, the CDR3 is TGTGCCAGCAGCCTTACAGGGGATAGGAATGAGCAGTTCTTC.